These 9 T cell receptor beta chains were all obtained from the same sample, sequenced in a study of blood T cell repertoires in COVID-19. Sequencing was performed with immunoSEQ multiplex PCR; in TCRdb, only in-frame clones are kept and a portion is missing. The data show about 88,000 clones, with 87% seen just once and around 18% held by the top ten. Sequencing was done on a sample of peripheral blood. These receptors came from a woman aged 55-69 years with COVID-19, enrolled during active disease.

Only one count was recorded for this clone. The rearrangement links TRBV6-5 to TRBJ2-1; tentative D call: TRBD2 (6 bases). Trimming took off 2 bases at V and 7 bases at J, with 15 bases between the two ends. The CDR3 runs 15 residues. Germline V lookup: CDR1 MNHEY, CDR2 SVGAGI. The CDR3, as DNA: TGTGCCAGCAGTTACGGGGGGACCGCGGGGAATGAGCAGTTCTTC. As protein: CASSYGGTAGNEQFF.

The genes are TRBV9 and TRBJ2-5, with TRBD2 matching 11 bases. Trimming removed 2 bases from V and 3 bases from J; junction bases left unmatched: 6. The CDR3 runs 16 residues. Germline loops: CDR1 SGDLS, CDR2 YYNGEE. The CDR3 protein is CASSVASGGWEETQYF. The CDR3 coding sequence is TGTGCCAGCAGCGTGGCTAGCGGGGGGTGGGAAGAGACCCAGTACTTC.

This clone was counted only a few times. The J gene is TRBJ1-2, the V gene TRBV5-1; D remains ambiguous. Germline lookup yields CDR1 SGHRS and CDR2 YFSETQ. This CDR3 comprises 14 residues. Trimming took 4 bases from V and 2 from J, leaving 12 bases between them. The CDR3 DNA is TGCGCCAGCAGCGAGGCCCTCGGGAACTATGGCTACACCTTC. Its protein product is CASSEALGNYGYTF.

The chain uses TRBV14 and TRBJ2-1; 7 nucleotides agree with TRBD2. This CDR3 has 17 amino acids. CDR1 is SGHDN, CDR2 FVKESK, per germline. Trimming cost V 2 bases and J 5 bases; bases outside gene matches: 12. The CDR3 DNA sequence: TGTGCCAGCAGCCAAAGATGGCCTAGCGGATACGACAATGAGCAGTTCTTC. Encoded protein: CASSQRWPSGYDNEQFF. The full variable domain, completed using reference TRBV14 and TRBJ2-1, is EAGVTQFPSHSVIEKGQTVTLRCDPISGHDNLYWYRRVMGKEIKFLLHFVKESKQDESGMPNNRFLAERTGGTYSTLKVQPAELEDSGVYFCASSQRWPSGYDNEQFFGPGTRLTVL.

The chain couples TRBV6-5 to TRBJ2-7, with TRBD1 identical over 8 bases. The CDR3 loop spans 16 amino acids. Looked up from germline, CDR1 is MNHEY and CDR2 is SVGAGI. V lost 0 bases, J lost 2 bases, and 6 bases stayed unmatched. CDR3 protein: CASSYSIGQGAYEQYF. The CDR3, as DNA: TGTGCCAGCAGTTACTCAATTGGACAGGGAGCCTACGAGCAGTACTTC.

The genes are TRBV6-5 and TRBJ1-5; D is uncertain. CDR1 MNHEY and CDR2 SVGAGI come from the germline V gene. The CDR3 runs 14 residues. Trimming stripped 8 bases from V and 0 bases from J, with 11 bases between. CDR3 sequence: CASRRTTSNQPQHF. CDR3 coding DNA: TGTGCCAGCCGCCGCACTACTAGCAATCAGCCCCAGCATTTT.

The genes are TRBV5-1 and TRBJ2-1; TRBD1 matches at 8 bases. Germline CDR1 SGHRS, CDR2 YFSETQ. V lost 2 bases and J lost 3; bases outside the gene matches: 7. CDR3 length equals 16 residues. CDR3 amino acids: CASSFGTGTNYNEQFF. The CDR3, as DNA: TGCGCCAGCAGCTTCGGGACAGGAACAAACTACAATGAGCAGTTCTTC.

The chain links TRBV6-1 to TRBJ2-3; a weak D match, TRBD2 (5 bases). The germline V gene encodes CDR1 MNHNS and CDR2 SASEGT. The CDR3 length is 15 residues. Trimming took off 0 bases at V and 8 bases at J, with 15 bases between the two ends. The CDR3: CASSEAELGGGTQYF. Written as DNA, the CDR3 is TGTGCCAGCAGTGAAGCGGAACTAGGCGGCGGTACGCAGTATTTT.

The CDR3 is CASSTPPQGNSQNQPQHF. The CDR3 region has the DNA TGTGCCAGCTCAACCCCGCCTCAGGGCAACTCCCAAAATCAGCCCCAGCATTTT. This chain links TRBV18 with TRBJ1-5; TRBD1 is a possible D gene (5 bases). The V and J ends lost 5 bases and 4 bases respectively, with 24 bases between them. This CDR3 spans 18 amino acids. Germline CDR1 is KGHSH and CDR2 is LQKENI.